The next 10 T cell receptor beta chains were all read from a single sample in a study of cytotoxic CD8 clonotypes in ibrutinib-treated CLL. Assay: immunoSEQ multiplex PCR; the TCRdb copy retains only in-frame clones and omits some. The table lists 300,000 to 350,000 clones, 80% of them singletons, with approximately 7% in the top ten. Here the sequenced sample was PBMCs, taken before ibrutinib treatment. The origin of the receptors is a human donor with chronic lymphocytic leukemia.

V and J are TRBV5-1 and TRBJ2-3; TRBD1 is a possible D gene (5 bases). CDR1 and CDR2 (germline): SGHRS, YFSETQ. V lost 0 bases to trimming and J lost 6 bases, with 11 bases between them. The CDR3 is 14 amino acids. The CDR3 is CASSLVRVFDTQYF. In DNA form, the CDR3 reads TGCGCCAGCAGCTTGGTCAGGGTCTTCGATACGCAGTATTTT. The full variable domain, in which reference TRBV5-1 and TRBJ2-3 provide the parts outside the CDR3, is KAGVTQTPRYLIKTRGQQVTLSCSPISGHRSVSWYQQTPGQGLQFLFEYFSETQRNKGNFPGRFSGRQFSNSRSEMNVSTLELGDSALYLCASSLVRVFDTQYFGPGTRLTVL.

The chain employs TRBV5-1 and TRBJ2-7; 10 positions agree with TRBD1. The germline CDR1 and CDR2 sequences are SGHRS and YFSETQ. The CDR3 spans 13 residues. Losses at the gene ends were 4 bases for V and 9 bases for J; bases not matched to a gene: 7. The CDR3 DNA follows: TGCGCCAGCAGCCCGAACGGACAGGGGGGGCAGTACTTC. Translated, it gives CASSPNGQGGQYF.

There are a few counts of this clone. The chain uses TRBV27 and TRBJ2-1; D ambiguous. V dropped 1 base and J dropped 8 bases, with 3 bases sitting between them. CDR1 is MNHEY, CDR2 SMNVEV, per germline (reference sequence). The CDR3 sequence is 11 residues long. CDR3 region: CASSLFDEQFF. For the CDR3, the DNA is TGTGCCAGCAGTTTATTTGATGAGCAGTTCTTC.

The rearrangement uses TRBV28 and TRBJ1-2; D might be TRBD1 (5 bases). Germline V gives CDR1 MDHEN, CDR2 SYDVKM. With 5 bases removed from V and 4 bases from J, the gap between germline ends came to 20 bases. The CDR3 length is 16 residues. Here the CDR3 DNA reads TGTGCCAGCAGTAACACCGGGACGAGCGTGAGCTATGGCTACACCTTC. Its translation is CASSNTGTSVSYGYTF.

CDR3 sequence (DNA): TGTGCTCTCGCGTCTTCGGCAAGGGGGATGGACGAGCAGTACTTC. It codes for CALASSARGMDEQYF. The chain joins TRBV30 to TRBJ2-7; D is possibly TRBD1 (6 bases). The CDR3 extends over 15 amino acids. Germline values: CDR1 GTSNPN, CDR2 SVGIG (reference sequence).

V and J are TRBV6-6 and TRBJ1-1; a possible D gene is TRBD1 (6 bases). The CDR3 sequence is 12 residues long. Deletions cut 2 bases from V and 10 bases from J, with 11 bases between. Germline V CDR1 and CDR2: MNHNY, SVGAGI (reference sequence). Here the CDR3 DNA reads TGTGCCAGCAGTTACCCCGAGGGGGTAGCTTTCTTT. Its translation is CASSYPEGVAFF.

This clone came up a few times. The rearrangement joins TRBV5-1 to TRBJ1-2; weak D call: TRBD1 (6 bases). V was pared by 4 bases and J by 8 bases, with 15 bases between. Germline CDR1 reads SGHRS; CDR2 reads YFSETQ. This CDR3 has 13 amino acids. This CDR3 is CASSPGTSSGYTF. CDR3 DNA sequence: TGCGCCAGCAGCCCCGGGACATCGTCGGGCTACACCTTC. The full variable domain, with the rest looked up from reference TRBV5-1 and TRBJ1-2, is KAGVTQTPRYLIKTRGQQVTLSCSPISGHRSVSWYQQTPGQGLQFLFEYFSETQRNKGNFPGRFSGRQFSNSRSEMNVSTLELGDSALYLCASSPGTSSGYTFGSGTRLTVV.

The V and J genes are TRBV29-1 and TRBJ1-2; D unresolved. The V gene's germline CDR1 is SQVTM and CDR2 ANQGSEA. V was trimmed by 0 bases and J by 5 bases, leaving 4 bases between them. The CDR3 runs to 11 residues. The CDR3 spells CSVEERYGYTF. In DNA, the CDR3 is TGCAGCGTTGAAGAAAGGTATGGCTACACCTTC.

This chain joins TRBV29-1 and TRBJ1-1; 9 nucleotides line up with TRBD1. CDR1 and CDR2 from the germline V gene are SQVTM and ANQGSEA. The CDR3 contains 14 residues. V was clipped by 5 bases and J by 4 bases; unmatched bases: 8. For the CDR3, the DNA is TGCAGCGTTTTCACAGGGGGCGGTGGCACTGAAGCTTTCTTT. This encodes CSVFTGGGGTEAFF.

In its sample, this clone was seen once. The V and J genes are TRBV28 and TRBJ2-1; 11 nucleotides align to TRBD2. The CDR3 has 15 amino acids. Germline lookup yields CDR1 MDHEN and CDR2 SYDVKM. The J segment lost 7 bases and the V segment lost 7 bases, leaving 9 bases of the junction unmatched. The CDR3 reads CASNPSGRFRNEQFF. CDR3 nucleotides: TGTGCCAGCAACCCTAGCGGGAGGTTTAGGAATGAGCAGTTCTTC.